A single T cell receptor beta chain is shown here with its context. These data come from a study of technical replicates of blood from a handful of donors. The method was immunoSEQ multiplex PCR; TCRdb's version includes in-frame clones alone and lacks a portion of them. The repertoire consists of about 80,000 clones, with 90% to 95% occurring once and the leading ten covering 0.41%. J lost 0 bases, V lost 4 bases, and 3 bases had no gene match. The CDR3 is made up of 13 amino acids. Germline CDR1 is SQVTM and CDR2 is ANQGSEA. This rearrangement joins TRBV29-1 to TRBJ2-7, with 7 nucleotides matching TRBD2. Sample: T cells isolated from PBMCs. This clonotype originated in a human donor in good health. In nucleotides, the CDR3 is TGCAGCGTTGGAATAGCGGGCTCCTACGAGCAGTACTTC. It yields the protein CSVGIAGSYEQYF.